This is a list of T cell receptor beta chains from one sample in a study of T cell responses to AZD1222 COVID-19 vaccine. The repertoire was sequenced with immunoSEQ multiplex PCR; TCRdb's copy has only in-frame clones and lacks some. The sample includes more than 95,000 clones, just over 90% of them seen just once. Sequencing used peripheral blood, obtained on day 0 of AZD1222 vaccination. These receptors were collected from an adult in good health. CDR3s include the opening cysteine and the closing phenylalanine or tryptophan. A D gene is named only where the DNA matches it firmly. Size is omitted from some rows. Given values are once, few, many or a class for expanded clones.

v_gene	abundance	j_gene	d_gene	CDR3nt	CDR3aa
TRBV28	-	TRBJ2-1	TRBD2	TGTGCCAGCAGTCCTACTAGCGGGATCGTCAATGAGCAGTTCTTC	CASSPTSGIVNEQFF
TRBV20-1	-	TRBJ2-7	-	TGCAGTGCTAGTTCCCCGGGTCGGAACGAGCAGTACTTC	CSASSPGRNEQYF
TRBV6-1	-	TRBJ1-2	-	TGTGCCAGCAGTGAAGCGATGGTAGGGGGGAAGGGTGGCTACACCTTC	CASSEAMVGGKGGYTF
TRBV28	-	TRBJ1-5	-	TGTGCCAGCAGTTTATTGGGGCAGCCCCAGCATTTT	CASSLLGQPQHF
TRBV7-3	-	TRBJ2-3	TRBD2	TGTGCCAGCAGCTCAGCGGGAGTCACCACAGATACGCAGTATTTT	CASSSAGVTTDTQYF
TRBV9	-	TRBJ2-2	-	TGTGCCAGCAGCGTAGGTCGGGCCTTGAACACCGGGGAGCTGTTTTTT	CASSVGRALNTGELFF
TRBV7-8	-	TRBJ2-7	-	TGTGCCAGCAGCTTAGGACACCGCTCCTACGAGCAGTACTTC	CASSLGHRSYEQYF
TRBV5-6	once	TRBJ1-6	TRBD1	TGTGCCAGCAGCACCAGGGACAGACTAAATTCACCCCTCCACTTT	CASSTRDRLNSPLHF
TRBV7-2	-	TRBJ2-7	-	TGTGCCAGCAGGTTAGAACTGCGCTCCTACGAGCAGTACTTC	CASRLELRSYEQYF
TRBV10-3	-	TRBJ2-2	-	TGTGCCATCAGTGATCCGCCCGGGGAGCTGTTTTTT	CAISDPPGELFF
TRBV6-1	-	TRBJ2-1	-	TGTGCCAGCAGTGAAGCGCTTATGCGCCACAATGAGCAGTTCTTC	CASSEALMRHNEQFF
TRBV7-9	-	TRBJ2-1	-	TGTGCCAGCAGCTTAGGATCTGGCCTCAGCTCCTACAATGAGCAGTTCTTC	CASSLGSGLSSYNEQFF
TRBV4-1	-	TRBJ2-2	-	TGCGCCAGCAGCCAAGAGGGTGGTCAGGGCCTCGGGGAGCTGTTTTTT	CASSQEGGQGLGELFF
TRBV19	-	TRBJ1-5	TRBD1	TGTGCCAGTAGTTCGACAGGGGGCGGACAGCCCCAGCATTTT	CASSSTGGGQPQHF
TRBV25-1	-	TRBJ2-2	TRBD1	TGTGCCAGCAAGGGACAGTCGAACACCGGGGAGCTGTTTTTT	CASKGQSNTGELFF
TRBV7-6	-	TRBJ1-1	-	TGTGCCAGCAGCTTAGCGACCCCACAGGTAAACACTGAAGCTTTCTTT	CASSLATPQVNTEAFF
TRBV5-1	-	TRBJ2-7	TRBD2	TGCGCCAGCAGCTTGGCAACCGGGACTAGCGGGAGCCACGAGCAGTACTTC	CASSLATGTSGSHEQYF
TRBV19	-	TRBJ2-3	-	TGTGCCAGTAGTAACGGGGACGGGACAGATACGCAGTATTTT	CASSNGDGTDTQYF
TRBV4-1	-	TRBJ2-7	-	TGCGCCAGCAGCCAATCAACAGGGTTCTCCTCCGAGCAGTACTTC	CASSQSTGFSSEQYF
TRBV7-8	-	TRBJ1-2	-	TGTGCCAGCAGCTCCAAGCGACAGGCCTTCTATGGCTACACCTTC	CASSSKRQAFYGYTF
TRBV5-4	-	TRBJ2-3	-	TGTGCCAGCAGCTCCCTGGGGGCGGATCAATCCACAGATACGCAGTATTTT	CASSSLGADQSTDTQYF
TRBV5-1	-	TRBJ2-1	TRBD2	TGCGCCAGCAGCTCAGCGGGGGGCTACAATGAGCAGTTCTTC	CASSSAGGYNEQFF
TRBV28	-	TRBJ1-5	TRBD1	TGTGCCAGCAGCCCCCGAAACAGGGGTAATCAGCCCCAGCATTTT	CASSPRNRGNQPQHF
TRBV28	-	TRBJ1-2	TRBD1	TGTGCCAGCAGTAGCCCCCACAGGGGTTTTAATGGCTACACCTTC	CASSSPHRGFNGYTF
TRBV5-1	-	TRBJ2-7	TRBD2	TGCGCCAGCAGCGCGGGGAGGGCTAGCGGGAACACATACGAGCAGTACTTC	CASSAGRASGNTYEQYF
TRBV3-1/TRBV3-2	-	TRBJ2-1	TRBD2	TGTGCCAGCAGCTACAAGGGGACAGGGGGGACTAATCTGGGACTAGCGGGAGGGCAGCAGTTCTTC	CASSYKGTGGTNLGLAGGQQFF
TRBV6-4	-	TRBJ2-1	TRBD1	TGTGCCAGCAGTGACGGGACAGGGGGCCCGGATGAGCAGTTCTTC	CASSDGTGGPDEQFF
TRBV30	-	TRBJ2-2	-	TGTGCCTTTCAAGTGGGGGGGCTGAGAACCGGGGAGCTGTTTTTT	CAFQVGGLRTGELFF
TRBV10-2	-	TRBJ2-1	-	TGCGCCAGCAGTGATAGTGGAAAGCAGAGCAATGAGCAGTTCTTC	CASSDSGKQSNEQFF
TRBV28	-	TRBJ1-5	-	TGTGCCAGCAGTCCCAGGGGTTATAGCAATCAGCCCCAGCATTTT	CASSPRGYSNQPQHF
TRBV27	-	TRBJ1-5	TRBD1	TGTGCCAGCAGTTTGGGACAGGGGAATCAGCCCCAGCATTTT	CASSLGQGNQPQHF
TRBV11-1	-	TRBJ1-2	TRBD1	TGTGCCAGCAGCCCAGGGGCAGGGGGCAGCTATGGCTACACCTTC	CASSPGAGGSYGYTF
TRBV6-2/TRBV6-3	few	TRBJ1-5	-	TGTGCCAGCAGTTGGGACCAACGGGGTCAGCCCCAGCATTTT	CASSWDQRGQPQHF
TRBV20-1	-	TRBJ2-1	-	TGCAGTGCTGTCCAGCCCGATGAGCAGTTCTTC	CSAVQPDEQFF
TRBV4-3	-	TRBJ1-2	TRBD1	TGCGCCAGCAGCCAAGGGACAGGTTCGGATGGCTACACCTTC	CASSQGTGSDGYTF
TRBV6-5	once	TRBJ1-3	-	TGTGCCAGCACGAGTGGCAGGGTGGCTGGAAACACCATATATTTT	CASTSGRVAGNTIYF
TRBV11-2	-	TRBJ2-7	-	TGTGCCAGCAGCTTAGATCGGGGCGGAAACTCCTACGAGCAGTACTTC	CASSLDRGGNSYEQYF
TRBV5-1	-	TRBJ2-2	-	TGCGCCAGCAGCGTGACAGTGAACACCGGGGAGCTGTTTTTT	CASSVTVNTGELFF
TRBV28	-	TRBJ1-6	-	TGTGCCAGCAGTTCTTGGGGCGGGGCCAGGGAACCCTATAATTCACCCCTCCACTTT	CASSSWGGAREPYNSPLHF
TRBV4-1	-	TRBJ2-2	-	TGCGCCAGCAGCCAAGTTAGGAACACCGGGGAGCTGTTTTTT	CASSQVRNTGELFF